The next 16 T cell receptor beta chains were all read from a single sample in a study of T cells in Graves' hyperthyroidism and ophthalmopathy (dated by TCRdb to the late 2010s). Library preparation used multiplex PCR. The sequencing machine was an Illumina HiSeq 2000. The TCR beta CDR3 regions were amplified from the RNA transcripts. The TCR CDR3 was subjected to a first round of RT-PCR using the HTBI primer set and the Qiagen OneStep RT-PCR kit. The public reads were run again by TCRdb, first through fastp at Q25 and then through MiXCR, and only productive beta chains were kept. CDR3 protein duplicates are merged, each entry listing the most common genes and DNA. This sample lists under 400,000 distinct CDR3 sequences; about 20% were detected once. Under 55% of the sample is in the top ten clones. The sample comprised blood. The receptors were gathered from a woman in her fifties or sixties with Graves' hyperthyroidism.

There are many counts of this clonotype. The gene calls are TRBV3-1 and TRBJ2-5; 10 bases agree with TRBD2. The V gene end was trimmed by 2 bases and the J gene end by 3 bases; junction bases not matched to a gene: 3. CDR1 and CDR2 (germline): LGHDT, YNNKEL (reference sequence). The CDR3 sequence is 15 residues long. CDR3 bases: TGTGCCAGCAGCCAACGCCTAGCGGGAGAAGAGACCCAGTACTTC. Its translation is CASSQRLAGEETQYF.

This clonotype was seen only a few times. The chain employs TRBV20-1 and TRBJ1-6, with D hard to call. CDR1 is DFQATT and CDR2 is SNEGSKA in the germline V gene (reference sequence). The CDR3 is 17 residues long. Trimming took off 0 bases at V and 0 bases at J, with 12 bases between the two ends. Here the CDR3 DNA reads TGCAGTGCTAGAGATCCAGGCGGAAGCTCCTATAATTCACCCCTCCACTTT. Encoded protein: CSARDPGGSSYNSPLHF.

The chain couples TRBV20-1 to TRBJ2-7, with 9 bases lining up with TRBD2. V trimming: 0 bases; J trimming: 1 base; junction bases outside the gene matches: 1. This CDR3 region has 14 residues. CDR1 is DFQATT and CDR2 is SNEGSKA in the germline V gene (reference sequence). CDR3 region: CSARDLAGSYEQYF. CDR3 coding DNA: TGCAGTGCTAGAGATCTAGCGGGATCCTACGAGCAGTACTTC.

This sequence joins TRBV5-1 and TRBJ2-7; 12 bases are shared with TRBD2. The length of the CDR3 is 14 residues. V shed 6 bases and J 4 bases; nucleotides not matched to a gene: 5. Germline lookup yields CDR1 SGHRS and CDR2 YFSETQ. The CDR3, as DNA: TGCGCCAGCAAAATCGGACTAGCGGGGTACGAGCAGTACTTC. It encodes CASKIGLAGYEQYF.

In this sample, this clonotype turned up many times. The CDR3 region has the DNA TGTGCCAGCGGCAACCGTATTTTTAGCGGGGAGCATACAGATACGCAGTATTTT. It translates to CASGNRIFSGEHTDTQYF. The gene calls are TRBV13 and TRBJ2-3, with 8 bases matching TRBD2. Germline V CDR1 and CDR2: PRHDT, FYEKMQ (reference sequence). This CDR3 contains 18 residues. J gave up 3 bases and V 8 bases, and 19 bases lay outside the gene matches.

This clonotype was seen only a few times. The CDR3 is CASSLEGRNNSPLHF. The CDR3 nucleotides are TGTGCCAGCAGCTTGGAGGGACGGAATAATTCACCCCTCCACTTT. The V and J genes are TRBV11-1 and TRBJ1-6; TRBD1 is a possible D gene (5 bases). CDR3 length: 15 residues. Germline loops: CDR1 SGHAT, CDR2 FQDESV (reference sequence). V was shortened by 3 bases and J by 5 bases, with 11 bases between the two germline ends. Full variable domain (rest looked up from reference TRBV11-1 and TRBJ1-6): EAEVAQSPRYKITEKSQAVAFWCDPISGHATLYWYRQILGQGPELLVQFQDESVVDDSQLPKDRFSAERLKGVDSTLKIQPAELGDSAMYLCASSLEGRNNSPLHFGNGTRLTVT.

This clonotype was seen a handful of times. The chain carries TRBV25-1 and TRBJ1-1; 7 bases match TRBD1. Germline V gene sequence: CDR1 MGHDK, CDR2 SYGVNS. Unmatched junction bases numbered 8, after V lost 8 bases and J lost 5 bases. The CDR3 has 13 amino acids. Here the CDR3 reads CASRRQGSTEAFF. DNA of the CDR3: TGTGCCAGCCGAAGACAGGGTTCGACTGAAGCTTTCTTT.

This clonotype has ten or more counts. The gene calls are TRBV5-4 and TRBJ2-5; perhaps D is TRBD1 or TRBD2 (6 bases each). Germline assignment: CDR1 SGHNT and CDR2 YYREEE (reference sequence). V dropped 5 bases and J dropped 1 base, with 12 bases sitting between them. This CDR3 spans 14 amino acids. The DNA of the CDR3 is TGTGCCAGCAGTTTAGGGGGGACCCAAGAGACCCAGTACTTC. It translates to CASSLGGTQETQYF.

The chain has TRBV20-1 and TRBJ2-1, with D possibly matching TRBD2 (7 bases). Looked up from germline, CDR1 is DFQATT and CDR2 is SNEGSKA (reference sequence). This CDR3 is built from 14 residues. The CDR3 coding sequence is TGCAGCGGACTAGGAGGGGGCTCCTACAATGAGCAGTTCTTC. Protein: CSGLGGGSYNEQFF.

This chain uses TRBV6-1 with TRBJ2-1; the D gene could be TRBD1 or TRBD2 (5 bases each). Germline CDR1 and CDR2: MNHNS and SASEGT. The germline V and J ends were trimmed by 4 bases and 7 bases, with 14 bases remaining between them. The CDR3 extends over 14 amino acids. In DNA form, the CDR3 reads TGTGCCAGCAGTGCGAGCGGACCAGGGAATGAGCAGTTCTTC. Its protein product is CASSASGPGNEQFF.

This clonotype was seen repeatedly, ten times or more. The chain recombines TRBV18 with TRBJ1-1, with D possibly being TRBD1 (6 bases). The CDR3 has 14 residues. V lost 6 bases, J lost 0 bases, and 11 bases lay in between. The germline V gene has CDR1 KGHSH and CDR2 LQKENI. CDR3 bases: TGTGCCAGCTCCGAACAGGGTTTGAACACTGAAGCTTTCTTT. It codes for CASSEQGLNTEAFF. The full variable domain, with the rest looked up from reference TRBV18 and TRBJ1-1, is NAGVMQNPRHLVRRRGQEARLRCSPMKGHSHVYWYRQLPEEGLKFMVYLQKENIIDESGMPKERFSAEFPKEGPSILRIQQVVRGDSAAYFCASSEQGLNTEAFFGQGTRLTVV.

In its sample, this clonotype was seen many times. This rearrangement joins TRBV7-3 to TRBJ2-3; D is unclear. The CDR3 is 15 amino acids. The germline gives CDR1 SGHTA, CDR2 FQGTGA. V was cut by 3 bases and J by 4 bases, with 14 bases left in between. CDR3 in amino acids: CASSFGSSGPDTQYF. CDR3 DNA: TGTGCCAGCAGCTTTGGATCCTCCGGCCCAGATACGCAGTATTTT.

This clonotype has a handful of counts. The rearrangement links TRBV20-1 to TRBJ2-1; tentatively, D is TRBD2 (6 bases). The V gene lost 0 bases and the J gene lost 15 bases, with 15 bases spanning the gap. Germline CDR1 DFQATT, CDR2 SNEGSKA (reference sequence). CDR3 length: 12 residues. CDR3 protein: CSAREGLALAFF. The DNA of the CDR3 is TGCAGTGCTAGAGAGGGGCTAGCGCTGGCGTTCTTC.

In this sample, this clonotype turned up a few times. This chain joins TRBV12-3 or TRBV12-4 and TRBJ2-3, with D possibly being TRBD2 (6 bases). V dropped 6 bases and J dropped 4 bases, with 20 bases sitting between them. CDR3 size: 16 residues. The CDR3 reads CASRPGFAREADTQYF. As DNA, the CDR3 is TGTGCCAGCAGGCCGGGGTTTGCGAGGGAGGCAGATACGCAGTATTTT.

This clonotype was found many times. The chain employs TRBV28 and TRBJ1-5, with TRBD1 as a possible D gene (5 bases). Germline V CDR1 and CDR2: MDHEN, SYDVKM. The germline V and J ends were trimmed by 2 bases and 5 bases, with 13 bases remaining between them. CDR3 size: 15 residues. The DNA for the CDR3 is TGTGCCAGCAGTTTAGTTCCAGGGAGAGATCAGCCCCAGCATTTT. It specifies CASSLVPGRDQPQHF.

This clonotype was observed many times. The chain couples TRBV11-2 to TRBJ1-6; maybe TRBD1 (5 bases). The germline V and J ends were trimmed by 5 bases and 8 bases, with 10 bases remaining between them. This CDR3 has 13 residues. In germline, CDR1 is SGHAT, CDR2 FQNNGV. The CDR3 is CASSPSGDSPLHF. The CDR3 DNA reads as TGTGCCAGCAGCCCCTCGGGGGATTCACCCCTCCACTTT.